This T cell receptor beta chain appears in the sequencing data of a study of identical twins (dated by TCRdb to 2016 to 2017). Some background on the complete study: To test whether fetal clonotypes persist, this study deep-sequenced TCR alpha and beta repertoires from monozygotic twins, from unrelated adults of various ages, and from cord blood. To rule out contamination, the twin experiments were replicated at different times with different library preparation protocols. Summary of the overall study and its limitations: In beta out-of-frame sequences, excess twin sharing was weaker, because having fewer shared sequences lowered the signal-to-noise ratio. Fewer insertions were carried by abundant cord blood beta clonotypes, a similar but weaker trend appeared in young adult naive repertoires, and no such trend appeared in memory repertoires. Zero-insertion analyses could be partly confounded by invariant T cells such as MAIT and iNKT, though diverse VJ usage argued against such confounding for most clonotypes. Compared with coincidental sharing between unrelated individuals, out-of-frame TCR alpha sequences shared between twins had an excess of sequences with low generation probability. Because the same donors could not be followed over many years, the conclusions relied on cross-sectional statistical analysis. In monozygotic twins, recombination models systematically underestimated out-of-frame TCR alpha sharing, but the models matched the sharing seen between unrelated individuals.

Clipping removes 6 bases from V and 6 bases from J, with 5 as the unmatched junction base count. Reading the germline V gene gives CDR1 MRHNA and CDR2 SNTAGT. The cysteine opens and the phenylalanine closes a CDR3 of 13 amino acids. The kept DNA is CDR3 alone, 39 bases in frame from the first base. In its sample, this clonotype was seen many times. Its antigen specificity is not known. Base qualities are not recorded, but no much larger clone differs from it by a single base. Every donor in the study was a healthy Caucasian. The researchers also sequenced three unrelated adults who were not twins: a male aged 18 to 30, a male aged 50 to 59, and a female aged 50 to 59. Using Miltenyi CD45RO+ enrichment and human naive T-cell isolation kits, memory (CD45RO+) and naive T cells were isolated from PBMC. Library prep was done by 5' RACE. These reads were obtained on an Illumina HiSeq 2000. Template switching added a universal primer binding site, and the final cDNA carried a unique molecular identifier that allowed TCR cDNA molecules to be counted accurately. Specific primers in the conserved constant-segment region were used to synthesize first-strand cDNA for TCR alpha and beta chains. To control for contamination, every cDNA library was double barcoded, receiving both a SMART-Mk sample barcode and Illumina barcodes. TruSeq adapter sequences along with Illumina sample barcodes were introduced in two successive PCR steps. Sequencing of the TCR alpha and beta cDNA libraries was done on the Illumina HiSeq platform using custom primers. In the paper's pipeline: MiGEC processed the raw reads to extract unique molecular identifiers, while MiXCR was used to determine the CDR3 positions. For each individual, recombination models were inferred using an EM algorithm with the repgenHMM and IGoR tools. Shared clonotype analysis was performed with the tcR package in R, normalizing sharing by the product of cloneset sizes. To study raw recombination without the effects of thymic and clonal selection, out-of-frame nonproductive sequences were analyzed. TCRdb reanalyzed the raw reads on its own, using fastp at Q25 for trimming and MiXCR for clone calling, and kept in-frame beta chains. Records with the same CDR3 protein are collapsed into one entry carrying the most frequent genes and DNA. What appears here as the V and J calls and clone size reflects TCRdb's work, not the paper's. Counted in this sample were 400,000 or so distinct CDR3 sequences; roughly 10% of them appeared once. Roughly 8.7% of the sample comes from the top ten.

The TCR originated in a woman aged 45-65 years in good health. Material: naive T cells sorted from blood. Interpreted using the paper, the cell subset or site label stands for: cells isolated with a human naive T-cell isolation kit. In this chain, TRBV6-4 is recombined with TRBJ1-1, with 9 bases aligning to TRBD1. The base sequence is TGTGCCAGCAGCAGACAGGGGGTCGCTGAAGCTTTCTTT. Translated, it reads CASSRQGVAEAFF.